This T cell receptor beta chain was sequenced in a study of metastatic and nonmetastatic thyroid tumors. Background on the study: Malignant thyroid and benign thyroid patients provided blood and tumor or nodule tissue whose repertoires were compared.

Patients had received no treatment of any kind before thyroid surgery. TCRdb re-called clones via MiXCR from the PCR reads. Among around 53,000 clones, roughly a sixth were seen once, and the ten largest hold under 3%. V was pared by 3 bases and J by 3 bases, with 11 bases of the junction left unmatched. This CDR3 region has 15 residues. In germline, CDR1 is DFQATT, CDR2 SNEGSKA (reference sequence). The clonotype comes from a female donor with papillary thyroid cancer or a benign thyroid nodule (not recorded which). Some clones in this sample may be carry-over from other donors' samples. Sequenced sample: blood. The J gene is TRBJ2-7, the V gene TRBV20-1, with 7 bases aligning to TRBD1. The CDR3: CSARGVWTGDYEQYF. The CDR3 region has the DNA TGCAGTGCTAGGGGGGTCTGGACAGGTGACTACGAGCAGTACTTC.